The T cell receptor (beta chain) under discussion was sequenced for a study of T cells in Graves' hyperthyroidism and ophthalmopathy. Notes on the study in general: A 13 V-J model separated ophthalmopathy from stable hyperthyroidism.

This clonotype came up many times. The antigen is undetermined. V lost 2 bases to trimming and J lost 7 bases; unmatched junction nucleotides: 8. This CDR3 region has 15 residues. Germline CDR1 MNHEY, CDR2 SMNVEV (reference sequence). Authors of the study amplified TCR beta CDR3 regions from RNA transcripts. The HTBI primer set was used in a first-round RT-PCR of the TCR CDR3. TCRdb processed the multiplex PCR reads anew with MiXCR; each CDR3 protein has one entry. The sample has around 300,000 distinct CDR3 sequences, approximately 13% seen once. The sequence derives from a woman in her thirties or forties with Graves' hyperthyroidism. The chain combines TRBV27 with TRBJ1-2; TRBD1 matches at 9 bases. The sample consisted of blood. The CDR3 loop is CASSLRGQGGSGYTF. CDR3 DNA sequence: TGTGCCAGCAGTTTAAGGGGACAGGGAGGCTCTGGCTACACCTTC.